What follows is one TCR beta chain and its context. Antigen: not known. Germline assignment: CDR1 LNHDA and CDR2 SQIVND (reference sequence). The V end lost 5 bases, the J end lost 8 bases, and 12 bases lay between the germline ends. The CDR3 is made up of 12 amino acids. The entry originates in a study of cytomegalovirus exposure and HLA in healthy donors. Among the donors, all were healthy bone marrow donors. Findings and caveats of the study: DRB1 showed the most TCR associations and HLA-C the fewest in a later analysis, as rates varied by HLA locus. An analysis that was carried out later associated 16,951 TCR beta sequences with HLA alleles at 0.05 false discovery rate. What was likely a sequencing artifact was a cluster of highly shared sequence variants.

Amplification used 60 Vbeta primers and 13 Jbeta primers. Generated by immunoSEQ multiplex PCR, the TCRdb table keeps only in-frame clones and is missing some. The top ten hold under 5% of the sample, which has over 150,000 clones, about four fifths seen once. The sample taken for sequencing was PBMCs. The clonotype originates from a young man in good health and CMV-seronegative. The chain joins TRBV19 to TRBJ1-2, with D possibly being TRBD1 (5 bases). CDR3 sequence: CASSYDSPGYTF. In DNA, the CDR3 is TGTGCCAGTAGTTATGACAGCCCGGGCTACACCTTC.